The following is a T cell receptor (beta chain) sequence with its context. The antigen is undetermined. This sample was included in a study of shared clonotypes between healthy human individuals. Overall study context: Per donor, three plates held CD4 naive cells, three held CD4 memory, two held CD8 naive and one held CD8 memory. General study findings and limits: It was only blood that was sampled, and tissue repertoires likely differ.

TCRdb keeps only in-frame clones here, not all; method: immunoSEQ multiplex PCR. The data hold roughly 650,000 clones, with around 97% observed a single time. This TCR derives from a woman younger than 45 in good health. The sample comprised naive CD4+ T cells sorted from blood. This sample's subset: CD45RA+ positively selected.

CDR3 in amino acids: CASGSGGFDEQFF. DNA of the CDR3: TGCGCCAGCGGCTCAGGGGGTTTCGATGAGCAGTTCTTC. The chain employs TRBV5-1 and TRBJ2-1; 7 bases map to TRBD1. Germline assignment: CDR1 SGHRS and CDR2 YFSETQ. Trimming at V came to 7 bases and at J to 8 bases, leaving 9 bases not matched to a gene. The length of the CDR3 is 13 residues.